These 3 T cell receptor beta chains were sequenced from one sample in a study of CD8+ T cells in alopecia areata. In each case, RNA was isolated and then reverse transcribed into cDNA as the sequencing template. Clones were sequenced by immunoSEQ multiplex PCR, and TCRdb holds only the in-frame ones, with some missing. The repertoire yields over 100,000 clones, none seen only once; the top ten contain less than 20%. The specimen was lesional skin. The receptors originated from a C3H/HeJ mouse with alopecia areata. The MHC haplotype of the strain is H2-k.

This clone has a handful of counts. Germline and genes: mouse. The missing CDR3 end, 4 residues past where the read stops, is filled in from the germline J gene. The chain employs TRBV13-3 and TRBJ2-2, with 10 bases that match TRBD2. After removal of 3 bases from V and 2 bases from J, the junction contained 4 bases not matched to a gene. This CDR3 has 16 amino acids. Germline CDR1 reads NNHDY; CDR2 reads SYVADS. CDR3 in amino acids: CASSGLGGYNTGQLYF. CDR3 bases read: TGTGCCAGCAGTGGACTGGGGGGTTACAACACCGGG. The variable domain in full, completed from reference TRBV13-3 and TRBJ2-2, reads EAAVTQSPRSKVAVTGGKVTLSCHQTNNHDYMYWYRQDTGHGLRLIHYSYVADSTEKGDIPDGYKASRPSQENFSLILELASLSQTAVYFCASSGLGGYNTGQLYFGEGSKLTVL.

On this clone itself: Gene names and germline match the mouse. The read comes to an end 4 residues before the CDR3 does, leaving the germline J gene to fill in the end. The chain uses TRBV1 and TRBJ1-1; 8 bases are a match to TRBD1. The germline V gene encodes CDR1 NSQYPW and CDR2 LRSPGD (reference sequence). The CDR3 is 13 amino acids. The CDR3 protein is CTCSARGRTEVFF. Partial CDR3 DNA: TGCACCTGCAGTGCCAGGGGGCGAACA.

As to this clone: Gene names refer to mouse genes. The CDR3 end lies 4 residues beyond the end of the read and is filled in from the germline J gene. This chain connects TRBV13-3 to TRBJ1-2, with D possibly TRBD1 on 6 matching bases. The V end was cut by 4 bases, the J end by 0 bases, with 13 bases between. This CDR3 has 15 residues. The V gene's germline CDR1 is NNHDY and CDR2 SYVADS. This CDR3 is CASSLTGRANSDYTF. CDR3 DNA, as far as it was read: TGTGCCAGCAGTCTTACAGGGAGGGCAAACTCC.